This section outlines one TCR beta chain sequence together with its context. One junction end disagrees with the germline gene, perhaps due to a read error. The read halts 3 residues ahead of the CDR3 end, with the missing end drawn from the germline J gene. These data originate in a study of T cells in women clearing cervical HPV infection. The repertoire was sequenced with immunoSEQ multiplex PCR; TCRdb's copy has only in-frame clones and lacks some. The sample shows 25,000 or so clones, and around 10% sits with its ten largest clones. This CDR3 has 12 amino acids. The germline V gene has CDR1 SEHNR and CDR2 FQNEAQ (reference sequence).

The sequenced material came from blood buffy coat. This clonotype was obtained from a woman aged 18-69 years with a cervical HPV16 infection that either progressed to CIN3+ or cleared (not recorded which). This chain connects TRBV7-9 to TRBJ2-3; D is unresolved. Incomplete CDR3 DNA: TGTTCCAGCACAAGGGCTACAGATACG. This translates into CSSTRATDT. The CDR3 in its entirety is CSSTRATDTQYF.